Listed below are T cell receptor beta chains from one sample, sequenced in a study of blood T cell repertoires in COVID-19. Sequenced by immunoSEQ multiplex PCR; TCRdb stores in-frame clones only, minus some. This table holds 200,000 to 250,000 clones, around 84% found once. The sequenced sample was PBMCs or T cells enriched from blood (not recorded which). The receptors shown here come from a man aged 40-55 years who had recovered from COVID-19. CDR3s include the opening cysteine and the closing phenylalanine or tryptophan. Fields, in order: J gene, CDR3 length, V gene, clone size, CDR3 protein. Rows give clone size only sometimes, using once, few, many, or a class for an expanded clone.

TRBJ1-3 | 13 | TRBV10-1 | . | CASKEGAGNTIYF
TRBJ1-1 | 15 | TRBV4-3 | few | CASSQVGRGDTEAFF
TRBJ2-1 | 16 | TRBV7-9 | . | CASSLTGRTPYNEQFF
TRBJ2-3 | 15 | TRBV29-1 | . | CSVEVVGHRTDTQYF
TRBJ1-2 | 9 | TRBV19 | . | CNGVHGYTF
TRBJ2-3 | 15 | TRBV19 | . | CASSIVRGGADTQYF
TRBJ1-3 | 14 | TRBV28 | once | CASWTGYDGNTIYF
TRBJ2-2 | 14 | TRBV7-2 | . | CASSWGHYTGELFF
TRBJ1-4 | 14 | TRBV6-4 | . | CASSDGTGNEKLFF
TRBJ1-1 | 12 | TRBV7-9 | once | CASSEMDREAFF
TRBJ1-1 | 11 | TRBV28 | once | CASRQDYRAFF
TRBJ1-4 | 14 | TRBV2 | . | CASSKEGEYEKLFF
TRBJ2-6 | 17 | TRBV5-4 | . | CASSGAGTSSGANVLTF
TRBJ2-2 | 16 | TRBV11-1 | few | CASSLARGDFTGELFF
TRBJ2-7 | 13 | TRBV5-1 | . | CASRKTVGGEQYF
TRBJ2-7 | 12 | TRBV28 | . | CASSPRAYEQYF
TRBJ2-1 | 11 | TRBV5-4 | few | CASSLRGEQFF
TRBJ1-4 | 14 | TRBV7-6 | . | CASSFGQENEKLFF